These T cell receptor beta chains were read from a single sample in a study of blood T cell repertoires in COVID-19. Sequencing was performed with immunoSEQ multiplex PCR; in TCRdb, only in-frame clones are kept and a portion is missing. The table records roughly 270,000 clones, roughly 85% of them present only once. Source material: PBMCs or T cells enriched from blood (not recorded which). These receptors all stem from a man aged 40-50 years who had been exposed to COVID-19. CDR3s include the opening cysteine and the closing phenylalanine or tryptophan. Fields, in order: J gene, V gene, CDR3 protein.

J gene: TRBJ1-2
V gene: TRBV12-3/TRBV12-4
CDR3 protein: CASSPLHLYGYTF

J gene: TRBJ1-1
V gene: TRBV6-1
CDR3 protein: CASSEYAQGDTEAFF

J gene: TRBJ1-1
V gene: TRBV5-6
CDR3 protein: CASSYGHNEAFF

J gene: TRBJ1-5
V gene: TRBV6-5
CDR3 protein: CATGTGGYYNQPQHF

J gene: TRBJ2-7
V gene: TRBV11-3
CDR3 protein: CASSPQGPGLAGNSYEQYF

J gene: TRBJ1-2
V gene: TRBV12-3/TRBV12-4
CDR3 protein: CASRGTGTYGYTF

J gene: TRBJ1-1
V gene: TRBV4-1
CDR3 protein: CASSGQGIRGATEAFF

J gene: TRBJ2-7
V gene: TRBV7-2
CDR3 protein: CASSYVKAGLREQYF

J gene: TRBJ2-5
V gene: TRBV30
CDR3 protein: CAWTESAGGTQYF

J gene: TRBJ1-6
V gene: TRBV2
CDR3 protein: CASSGEINSPLHF

J gene: TRBJ2-7
V gene: TRBV6-6
CDR3 protein: CASSYSQGEAYEQYF

J gene: TRBJ2-7
V gene: TRBV3-1/TRBV3-2
CDR3 protein: CASSQVRTGAYEQYF

J gene: TRBJ1-1
V gene: TRBV11-2
CDR3 protein: CASSANRDTEAFF

J gene: TRBJ1-6
V gene: TRBV30
CDR3 protein: CAWGGQGVGSPLHF

J gene: TRBJ2-2
V gene: TRBV9
CDR3 protein: CASSVAMLGTSGNTGELFF

J gene: TRBJ1-2
V gene: TRBV7-9
CDR3 protein: CASSFQGAPKSGYTF

J gene: TRBJ1-1
V gene: TRBV4-2
CDR3 protein: CASSPEPGRENTEAFF

J gene: TRBJ1-2
V gene: TRBV12-3/TRBV12-4
CDR3 protein: CASSRGGYGYTF

J gene: TRBJ1-1
V gene: TRBV9
CDR3 protein: CASSGGPVGTEAFF

J gene: TRBJ2-7
V gene: TRBV14
CDR3 protein: CASSQVAGGRSSSYEQYF

J gene: TRBJ2-7
V gene: TRBV30
CDR3 protein: CAWSLNYEQYF

J gene: TRBJ1-6
V gene: TRBV11-3
CDR3 protein: CASSDKQGNNSPLHF

J gene: TRBJ1-4
V gene: TRBV28
CDR3 protein: CASSPGGGFNEKLFF

J gene: TRBJ1-4
V gene: TRBV7-9
CDR3 protein: CASSLPPGEKLFF